This is a list of T cell receptor beta chains from one sample in a study of blood T cell repertoires in COVID-19. Here immunoSEQ multiplex PCR was the method, and the copy in TCRdb shows in-frame clones only, minus some. The top ten clones hold under 50% of a sample with 60,000 to 70,000 clones, about 82% of them seen once. The sample taken for sequencing was peripheral blood. The source is a human donor in a cohort sampled during active COVID-19. The conserved cysteine and the conserved F or W are not part of the CDR3 here.

15	TRBJ2-1	TRBV30	AGSPGTSGGRGNEQF
12	TRBJ1-1	TRBV5-1	ASGTTRSNTEAF
11	TRBJ2-7	TRBV6-2/TRBV6-3	ASSRLNAAVQY
14	TRBJ2-7	TRBV3-1/TRBV3-2	ASSQEGRGKLYEQY
13	TRBJ2-7	TRBV30	AWSVGSGVIYEQY
10	TRBJ2-5	TRBV3-1/TRBV3-2	ASSKQGVSQY
12	TRBJ1-2	TRBV28	ASSLLRGPYGYT
14	TRBJ1-1	TRBV9	ASSASRTGGASEAF
13	TRBJ2-1	TRBV2	ASSRSSTSYNEQF
11	TRBJ2-2	TRBV5-4	ASSPGTSGELF
13	TRBJ1-2	TRBV5-1	ASSLGQGRDYGYT
13	TRBJ2-1	TRBV15	ATSRGGDPYNEQF